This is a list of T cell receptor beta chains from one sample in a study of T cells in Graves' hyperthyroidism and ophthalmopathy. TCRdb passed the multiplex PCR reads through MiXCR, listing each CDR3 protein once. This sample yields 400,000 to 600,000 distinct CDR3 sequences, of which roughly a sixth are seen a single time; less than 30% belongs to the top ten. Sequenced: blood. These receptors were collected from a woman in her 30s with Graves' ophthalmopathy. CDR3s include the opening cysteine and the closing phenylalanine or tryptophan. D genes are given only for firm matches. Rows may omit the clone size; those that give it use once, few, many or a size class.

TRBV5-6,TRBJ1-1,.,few,CASSWQDTEAFF,TGTGCCAGCAGCTGGCAAGACACTGAAGCTTTCTTT
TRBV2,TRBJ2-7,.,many,CASQVFEQYF,TGTGCCAGCCAGGTCTTCGAGCAGTACTTC
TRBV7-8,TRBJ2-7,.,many,CASSSKSSAEQYF,TGTGCCAGCAGCTCCAAATCCTCGGCCGAGCAGTACTTC
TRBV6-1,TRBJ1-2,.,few,CASSLVLDQYPLGYGYTF,TGTGCCAGCAGTTTGGTATTGGACCAATATCCTCTTGGATATGGCTACACCTTC
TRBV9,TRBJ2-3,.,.,CASSVAGQRYTDTQYF,TGTGCCAGCAGCGTTGCGGGCCAGCGGTACACAGATACGCAGTATTTT
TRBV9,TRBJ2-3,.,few,CASSVVGSREDTQYF,TGTGCCAGCAGCGTAGTGGGTAGCCGGGAGGATACGCAGTATTTT
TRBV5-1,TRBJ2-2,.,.,CASSLSTTTGELFF,TGCGCCAGCAGCTTGAGTACCACCACCGGGGAGCTGTTTTTT
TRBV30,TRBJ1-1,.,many,CAWSVGSPTEAFF,TGTGCCTGGAGTGTAGGATCCCCCACTGAAGCTTTCTTT
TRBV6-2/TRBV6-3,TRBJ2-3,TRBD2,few,CASRTSGSDTQYF,TGTGCCAGCAGGACTAGCGGGAGTGATACGCAGTATTTT
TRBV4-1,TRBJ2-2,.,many,CASSRGEAGTGELFF,TGCGCCAGCAGCCGCGGGGAAGCAGGCACCGGGGAGCTGTTTTTT
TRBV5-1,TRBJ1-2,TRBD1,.,CASSWDRAGGGGYTF,TGCGCCAGCAGCTGGGACAGGGCGGGAGGAGGTGGCTACACCTTC